One and the same sample provided the 18 T cell receptor beta chains below, sequenced in a study of T-cell memory formation after mild COVID-19. TCRdb used MiXCR to reprocess the 5' RACE reads, holding one entry per CDR3 protein. The top ten clones hold approximately 2.3% of a sample with around 130,000 distinct CDR3 sequences, less than 6.5% of them seen once. Sample: PBMCs or a T cell subset sorted from them (not recorded which). These receptors all come from an adult woman who had mild COVID-19 (a few samples of this study predate the infection). Cell type and time point are not known.

This clonotype appeared a few times. The chain couples TRBV12-3 or TRBV12-4 to TRBJ2-7, with D tentatively TRBD1 (6 bases). The CDR3 has 13 residues. The germline V and J ends were trimmed by 3 bases and 2 bases, with 8 bases remaining between them. CDR3 bases: TGTGCCAGCAGTTTGCAGGGGACCTACGAGCAGTACTTC. This gives the protein CASSLQGTYEQYF.

The CDR3 here is CASSQEGVRLTTNEKLFF. CDR3 DNA sequence: TGTGCCAGCAGCCAAGAGGGAGTACGGCTAACAACTAATGAAAAACTGTTTTTT. The V gene is TRBV3-1, the J gene TRBJ1-4, with D uncertain. Germline-derived CDR1 and CDR2 are LGHDT and YNNKEL (reference sequence). The ends were cut back, 0 bases at V and 0 bases at J, with 14 bases in the middle. The CDR3 totals 18 residues.

In this sample, this clonotype turned up a few times. CDR3 sequence reads: CASSLPWGPGELFF. The DNA of the CDR3 is TGTGCCAGCAGCCTACCCTGGGGTCCGGGGGAGCTGTTTTTT. The V call is TRBV7-2, the J call TRBJ2-2; D gene unclear. V was trimmed by 5 bases and J by 8 bases, leaving 15 bases between them. The CDR3 has 14 residues. CDR1 SGHTA and CDR2 FQGNSA come from the germline V gene.

The CDR3, as DNA: TGTGCCAGCAGCGTAATCGGGGCTTTGAACACTGAAGCTTTCTTT. This gives the protein CASSVIGALNTEAFF. V gene TRBV9 combines with J gene TRBJ1-1; possible D gene TRBD1, 5 bases. The CDR3 spans 15 residues. Trimming removed 1 base from V and 0 bases from J, with 10 bases in between. CDR1 is SGDLS and CDR2 is YYNGEE in the germline V gene. Full variable domain (rest looked up from reference TRBV9 and TRBJ1-1): DSGVTQTPKHLITATGQRVTLRCSPRSGDLSVYWYQQSLDQGLQFLIQYYNGEERAKGNILERFSAQQFPDLHSELNLSSLELGDSALYFCASSVIGALNTEAFFGQGTRLTVV.

This clonotype was recorded many times. The chain employs TRBV20-1 and TRBJ1-1, with 7 bases lining up with TRBD1. Germline assignment: CDR1 DFQATT and CDR2 SNEGSKA (reference sequence). The junction had 10 bases not matched to a gene; V was cut back by 3 bases and J by 3 bases. CDR3 length equals 15 residues. CDR3 nucleotides: TGCAGTGCTAGCCAGGGGGGGAAATCCCACACTGAAGCTTTCTTT. It specifies CSASQGGKSHTEAFF.

In its sample, this clonotype was seen a few times. J is TRBJ1-6 and V is TRBV7-6; D is undetermined. The CDR3 has 14 residues. V dropped 5 bases and J dropped 5 bases, with 10 bases sitting between them. CDR1 and CDR2 from the germline V gene are SGHVS and FNYEAQ. The CDR3 DNA follows: TGTGCCAGCAGCAGCACACCAAATAATTCACCCCTCCACTTT. Translation gives CASSSTPNNSPLHF.

The rearrangement joins TRBV9 to TRBJ2-3, with D unresolved. The germline V gene encodes CDR1 SGDLS and CDR2 YYNGEE. V was pared by 0 bases and J by 3 bases, with 11 bases between. The CDR3 covers 15 residues. The CDR3 DNA reads TGTGCCAGCAGCGTAGACCTTCGTAGGACAGATACGCAGTATTTT. Translating gives CASSVDLRRTDTQYF.

This clonotype showed up many times. The chain is built from TRBV12-3 or TRBV12-4 and TRBJ2-4; 9 bases align to TRBD2. J was trimmed by 6 bases and V by 3 bases; bases with no gene match: 3. CDR3 size: 14 residues. The CDR3 sequence is CASSFSGSRNIQYF. The CDR3 DNA sequence: TGTGCCAGCAGTTTTAGCGGGAGTAGAAACATTCAGTACTTC.

The chain links TRBV2 to TRBJ2-3, with D hard to call. This CDR3 comprises 13 residues. The germline V gene has CDR1 SNHLY and CDR2 FYNNEI. V was cut by 10 bases and J by 2 bases, with 13 bases left in between. CDR3 DNA: TGTGCCATATCAAGGGATGTCACAGATACGCAGTATTTT. This gives the protein CAISRDVTDTQYF.

The table lists this clonotype with many counts. V and J are TRBV5-1 and TRBJ1-2; D is perhaps TRBD1 (5 bases). The CDR3 runs to 14 residues. The ends were cut back, 4 bases at V and 5 bases at J, with 15 bases in the middle. Germline loops: CDR1 SGHRS, CDR2 YFSETQ. CDR3: CASSALRDGYGYTF. As DNA, the CDR3 is TGCGCCAGCAGCGCCCTCAGGGATGGGTATGGCTACACCTTC.

This clonotype was detected many times. The rearrangement links TRBV20-1 to TRBJ2-5; TRBD2 matches 8 bases. CDR1 and CDR2 (germline): DFQATT, SNEGSKA (reference sequence). The V segment lost 1 base and the J segment 5 bases; nucleotides outside the gene matches: 12. The CDR3 is 16 amino acids. The CDR3, as DNA: TGCAGTGCTAGAGGTGGGACTAGGGGTGGTGAGGAGACCCAGTACTTC. It specifies CSARGGTRGGEETQYF.

There are many counts of this clonotype. The chain uses TRBV12-3 or TRBV12-4 and TRBJ2-3; D possibly matches TRBD1 or TRBD2 (5 bases each). This CDR3 is built from 14 residues. Trimming stripped 6 bases from V and 4 bases from J, with 14 bases between. CDR3 loop: CASSHGTRADTQYF. The CDR3 DNA reads TGTGCCAGCAGCCATGGGACCCGCGCAGATACGCAGTATTTT.

This clonotype has at least ten counts. This chain uses TRBV29-1 with TRBJ2-3, with D unclear. CDR3 length: 14 residues. Germline CDR1 SQVTM, CDR2 ANQGSEA. V was pared by 4 bases and J by 4 bases, with 15 bases between. CDR3 protein: CSVVVQAHADTQYF. CDR3 coding DNA: TGCAGCGTTGTGGTGCAGGCCCACGCAGATACGCAGTATTTT.

This clonotype has more than one count but fewer than ten. The chain employs TRBV12-3 or TRBV12-4 and TRBJ2-2, with TRBD2 identical over 13 bases. V lost 5 bases, J lost 7 bases, and 7 bases stayed unmatched. The CDR3 is 16 residues long. Here the CDR3 DNA reads TGTGCCAGCAGTGGGAGGGGACTAGCGGGACACGGGGAGCTGTTTTTT. This translates into CASSGRGLAGHGELFF.

This chain joins TRBV3-1 and TRBJ2-3; 9 nucleotides agree with TRBD2. The CDR3 is made up of 17 amino acids. After removal of 5 bases from V and 4 bases from J, the junction contained 13 bases not matched to a gene. Looked up from germline, CDR1 is LGHDT and CDR2 is YNNKEL (reference sequence). In nucleotides, the CDR3 is TGTGCCAGCAGCTACATCTCGGTAGCGGGAGTCGCAGATACGCAGTATTTT. The encoded protein is CASSYISVAGVADTQYF.

The sample holds a few counts of this clonotype. V and J are TRBV4-3 and TRBJ2-3; TRBD2 aligns across 7 bases. The CDR3 loop spans 16 amino acids. The J segment lost 3 bases and the V segment lost 2 bases, leaving 8 bases of the junction unmatched. Per the germline V gene, CDR1 is LGHNA and CDR2 is YSLEER. For the CDR3, the DNA is TGCGCCAGCAGCCAACCTGGTCCTAGCGGAACAGATACGCAGTATTTT. Translation: CASSQPGPSGTDTQYF.

The V gene is TRBV15, the J gene TRBJ2-1; D ambiguous. This CDR3 comprises 17 residues. CDR1 is LNHNV, CDR2 YYDKDF, per germline (reference sequence). The V end was cut by 0 bases, the J end by 0 bases, with 12 bases between. CDR3 sequence reads: CATSRDRALSSYNEQFF. The DNA of the CDR3 is TGTGCCACCAGCAGAGATCGAGCGTTGAGCTCCTACAATGAGCAGTTCTTC.

This clonotype was seen ten or more times. Here the CDR3 DNA reads TGTGCCTGGAGTGGGGATAGCGGGATCGGGGAGCAGTTCTTC. It codes for CAWSGDSGIGEQFF. The chain joins TRBV30 to TRBJ2-1; 8 bases match TRBD2. The germline gives CDR1 GTSNPN, CDR2 SVGIG (reference sequence). CDR3 length: 14 residues. The junction had 9 bases not matched to a gene; V was cut back by 1 base and J by 10 bases.